This TCR beta chain was identified in a study of CD8 T cells in ankylosing spondylitis. The CDR3 runs 15 residues. The germline CDR1 and CDR2 sequences are LGHNA and YNFKEQ. After removal of 3 bases from V and 5 bases from J, the junction contained 5 bases not matched to a gene. This clonotype was recorded a few times. Its antigen is unknown. Notes on the study in general: It was reported that disease-linked clones were significantly enriched in matched ankylosing spondylitis synovial fluid. Blood of patients with ankylosing spondylitis appeared to be characterized by a TCR beta motif of seven or eight highly homologous variants.

Libraries for TCR beta were made by quantitative 5'-RACE with molecular barcodes. TCRdb called the 5' RACE reads again in MiXCR, with one record for every CDR3 protein. The sample holds around 770,000 distinct CDR3 sequences; roughly 19% are singletons and the top ten take roughly a fifth. The source material was blood, either unsorted or a sorted T cell fraction (not recorded which). The TCR comes from a male donor with ankylosing spondylitis. The chain uses TRBV4-2 and TRBJ1-4; 8 bases align to TRBD1. The CDR3: CASSQGQVENEKLFF. The CDR3 DNA is TGTGCCAGCAGCCAGGGACAGGTGGAGAATGAAAAACTGTTTTTT.